The 17 T cell receptor beta chains below all came from one sample that was sequenced in a study of T cells in tuberculosis. Using immunoSEQ multiplex PCR, the repertoire was profiled, and TCRdb retains in-frame clones only, with some absent. This sample has tens of thousands of clones, with about 96% found just once. Sequences were obtained from PBMCs. The receptor source for this set is a donor between 10 and 35 years old with latent tuberculosis or without tuberculosis infection.

The V call is TRBV27, the J call TRBJ1-6, with D maybe TRBD1 (5 bases). Germline V gene data show CDR1 as MNHEY and CDR2 as SMNVEV (reference sequence). Between the trimmed V and J ends, which lost 2 bases and 12 bases, there was a span of 17 bases. The CDR3 is 15 amino acids. The CDR3 region has the DNA TGTGCCAGCAGTTTAGGGGGAGCGGTAGCGGGACCCCTCCACTTT. Translated, it gives CASSLGGAVAGPLHF.

The table lists this clone with a few counts. This rearrangement joins TRBV2 to TRBJ1-2, with 9 bases aligning to TRBD1. CDR3 size: 14 residues. J was trimmed by 6 bases and V by 4 bases; bases with no gene match: 6. Germline lookup yields CDR1 SNHLY and CDR2 FYNNEI. The CDR3 sequence is CASSGLTGGNGYTF. Here the CDR3 DNA reads TGTGCCAGCAGTGGTTTGACAGGGGGAAATGGCTACACCTTC.

The chain joins TRBV30 to TRBJ1-1; 7 bases map to TRBD1. CDR3 length equals 13 residues. V lost 2 bases and J lost 1; bases outside the gene matches: 1. The germline CDR1 and CDR2 sequences are GTSNPN and SVGIG (reference sequence). The CDR3 spells CAWSPGGNTEAFF. CDR3 DNA sequence: TGTGCCTGGAGTCCAGGGGGGAACACTGAAGCTTTCTTT.

The rearrangement links TRBV6-1 to TRBJ2-7, with D maybe TRBD1 (5 bases). Germline V gene lookup returns CDR1 MNHNS and CDR2 SASEGT. V was shortened by 4 bases and J by 10 bases, with 11 bases between the two germline ends. There are 11 residues in the CDR3. The CDR3 region is CASSVDILQYF. The CDR3 DNA is TGTGCCAGCAGTGTGGACATTTTACAGTACTTC.

The chain employs TRBV2 and TRBJ1-5; 7 bases agree with TRBD1. The J segment lost 2 bases and the V segment lost 0 bases, leaving 22 bases of the junction unmatched. The CDR3 totals 22 residues. Germline V gene sequence: CDR1 SNHLY, CDR2 FYNNEI. CDR3 protein: CASSEAHSPRDRALKRNQPQHF. CDR3 in DNA: TGTGCCAGCAGTGAAGCCCACAGTCCGAGAGACAGGGCACTAAAACGCAATCAGCCCCAGCATTTT.

The V gene is TRBV5-5, the J gene TRBJ2-2; 10 bases line up with TRBD2. The CDR3 is 17 amino acids. J gave up 5 bases and V 4 bases, and 11 bases lay outside the gene matches. Germline values: CDR1 SGHKS, CDR2 YYEKEE (reference sequence). The CDR3 protein is CASSPKPGLALTGELFF. In nucleotides, the CDR3 is TGTGCCAGCAGCCCGAAACCGGGACTAGCGCTGACCGGGGAGCTGTTTTTT.

J is TRBJ1-6 and V is TRBV30, with a tentative D call TRBD1 (5 bases). V was shortened by 1 base and J by 6 bases, with 10 bases between the two germline ends. The CDR3 runs 14 residues. The germline V gene has CDR1 GTSNPN and CDR2 SVGIG (reference sequence). CDR3 region: CAWSEGLVNSPLHF. As DNA, the CDR3 is TGTGCCTGGAGTGAGGGACTGGTTAATTCACCCCTCCACTTT.

The CDR3 is CASSQKVAGGPGEQYF. The CDR3 DNA reads as TGTGCCAGCAGCCAAAAAGTCGCGGGAGGGCCAGGAGAGCAGTACTTC. V gene TRBV5-4 combines with J gene TRBJ2-7, with 9 bases lining up with TRBD2. The CDR3 loop spans 16 amino acids. J gave up 7 bases and V 4 bases, and 15 bases lay outside the gene matches. The germline CDR1 and CDR2 sequences are SGHNT and YYREEE (reference sequence).

The CDR3 region is CASHPGKYVSGEQFF. The DNA for the CDR3 is TGTGCCAGCCATCCCGGGAAATACGTTTCAGGTGAGCAGTTCTTC. V gene TRBV19 combines with J gene TRBJ2-1; D might be TRBD2 (5 bases). Per germline, CDR1 LNHDA and CDR2 SQIVND (reference sequence). Deletions cut 9 bases from V and 9 bases from J, with 24 bases between. CDR3 size: 15 residues.

The chain carries TRBV5-1 and TRBJ2-1; no firm D call. V dropped 5 bases and J dropped 10 bases, with 19 bases sitting between them. The CDR3 has 14 amino acids. The germline V gene encodes CDR1 SGHRS and CDR2 YFSETQ. The CDR3 sequence: CASRSVHTRGEQFF. As DNA, the CDR3 is TGCGCCAGCAGAAGCGTTCATACGCGAGGAGAGCAGTTCTTC.

The chain links TRBV2 to TRBJ1-6; 8 bases align to TRBD1. Germline CDR1 and CDR2: SNHLY and FYNNEI. CDR3 length equals 15 residues. After removal of 6 bases from V and 1 base from J, the junction contained 2 bases not matched to a gene. CDR3 in amino acids: CASRYRGSYNSPLHF. CDR3 nucleotides: TGTGCCAGCAGGTACAGGGGGTCCTATAATTCACCCCTCCACTTT.

In DNA form, the CDR3 reads TGTGCCTGGAGTGTGACAGGGCCCAATCAGCCCCAGCATTTT. It translates to CAWSVTGPNQPQHF. The genes are TRBV30 and TRBJ1-5; TRBD1 aligns across 7 bases. In germline, CDR1 is GTSNPN, CDR2 SVGIG (reference sequence). The CDR3 is 14 residues long. V lost 0 bases, J lost 3 bases, and 2 bases stayed unmatched.

The chain carries TRBV6-1 and TRBJ2-3; 13 bases agree with TRBD2. Trimming took 1 base from V and 1 from J; bases not matched to a gene: 5. From germline, CDR1 is MNHNS and CDR2 SASEGT. This CDR3 spans 18 amino acids. The CDR3 region has the DNA TGTGCCAGCAGTGAAGAACTAGCGGGGGGGCCCGGCACAGATACGCAGTATTTT. Its translation: CASSEELAGGPGTDTQYF.

The chain uses TRBV6-6 and TRBJ1-3; D is perhaps TRBD1 (5 bases). CDR1 MNHNY and CDR2 SVGAGI come from the germline V gene (reference sequence). This CDR3 has 14 amino acids. V lost 2 bases to trimming and J lost 7 bases, with 12 bases between them. The CDR3 protein is CASSYDSRSNTIYF. CDR3 in DNA: TGTGCCAGCAGTTACGACAGCCGCTCGAACACCATATATTTT.

DNA of the CDR3: TGCGCCAGCAGCCCGGAGGGCTCACCCCTCCACTTT. Translation: CASSPEGSPLHF. The rearrangement links TRBV5-1 to TRBJ1-6, with D uncertain. In germline, CDR1 is SGHRS, CDR2 YFSETQ. Deletions cut 4 bases from V and 10 bases from J, with 9 bases between. The CDR3 has 12 amino acids. Drawing the rest from reference TRBV5-1 and TRBJ1-6, the complete variable domain is KAGVTQTPRYLIKTRGQQVTLSCSPISGHRSVSWYQQTPGQGLQFLFEYFSETQRNKGNFPGRFSGRQFSNSRSEMNVSTLELGDSALYLCASSPEGSPLHFGNGTRLTVT.

The chain is built from TRBV25-1 and TRBJ2-3; 9 nucleotides match TRBD2. The junction had 10 bases not matched to a gene; V was cut back by 3 bases and J by 6 bases. This CDR3 spans 16 amino acids. From germline, CDR1 is MGHDK and CDR2 SYGVNS. CDR3 sequence: CASSDPGLATLDTQYF. In nucleotides, the CDR3 is TGTGCCAGCAGTGACCCGGGACTAGCTACTTTGGATACGCAGTATTTT. Variable domain in full (rest from reference TRBV25-1 and TRBJ2-3): EADIYQTPRYLVIGTGKKITLECSQTMGHDKMYWYQQDPGMELHLIHYSYGVNSTEKGDLSSESTVSRIRTEHFPLTLESARPSHTSQYLCASSDPGLATLDTQYFGPGTRLTVL.

The V call is TRBV7-8, the J call TRBJ2-2, with a tentative D call TRBD1 (5 bases). The CDR3 is made up of 13 amino acids. V was trimmed by 3 bases and J by 6 bases, leaving 8 bases between them. From germline, CDR1 is SGHVS and CDR2 FQNEAQ. The CDR3 is CASSFRDAGELFF. The CDR3 DNA is TGTGCCAGCAGCTTCAGGGATGCCGGGGAGCTGTTTTTT.